This TCR beta chain derives from a study of control samples from healthy donors and cancer patients. This clone was counted a single time. The table came from immunoSEQ multiplex PCR; TCRdb's copy has only in-frame clones and leaves some out. This sample has 130,000 or so clones, with around 90% found just once. The clonotype originates from a man between 18 and 35 years old in good health. Sample: blood.

The CDR3 region is CASSPRTEAFF. In DNA, the CDR3 is TGTGCCAGCAGCCCCCGCACTGAAGCTTTCTTT. This chain joins TRBV11-2 and TRBJ1-1; D call uncertain. The CDR3 has 11 residues. Deletions cut 5 bases from V and 4 bases from J, with 5 bases between. Germline V gene sequence: CDR1 SGHAT, CDR2 FQNNGV.